This T cell receptor (beta chain) is drawn from a study of blood T cells in healthy people across ages. Total RNA, at least 6 micrograms per sample, was extracted from PBMCs. Study results and limitations: Long-lived donors carried more naive CD4+ cells and greater diversity than aged donors.

CDR1 SGHTA and CDR2 FQGNSA come from the germline V gene. Trimming removed 5 bases from V and 9 bases from J; junction bases left unmatched: 6. This CDR3 is 14 amino acids long. This clonotype was observed a handful of times. Its specificity is not known. Sample-barcoded 5' priming and a J-beta primer mix drove a second PCR of roughly 6 to 12 cycles. A template-switch adaptor that had 12 random nucleotides put a tag on each cDNA molecule. TCRdb passed the 5' RACE reads through MiXCR, listing each CDR3 protein once. This table holds 660,000 or so distinct CDR3 sequences, roughly three fifths found once.

Sequenced sample: blood. The sequence was obtained from a man aged 55 to 69 in good health. The V and J genes are TRBV7-2 and TRBJ2-1; 11 bases are shared with TRBD2. For the CDR3, the DNA is TGTGCCAGCAGCCTAACGACTAGCGGGGTTGAGCAGTTCTTC. Translation gives CASSLTTSGVEQFF.